This entry concerns a single T cell receptor (beta chain). Its antigen is undetermined. The sample comes from a study of siplizumab effects on memory and regulatory T cells. Study-wide results and limits: Some alloreactive sequences were traceable to unstimulated CD4+ memory cells, and siplizumab significantly reduced them.

This CDR3 has 14 residues. Trimming cost V 5 bases and J 0 bases; bases outside gene matches: 3. CDR1 and CDR2 (germline): SQVTM, ANQGSEA. Clones were read by immunoSEQ multiplex PCR, and TCRdb kept only the in-frame ones, dropping some. The sample comprises about 40,000 clones, about 89% of which are singletons, and 0.25% rests with the top ten. This clonotype originated in a human donor in good health. Input material: naive CD4+ T cells sorted from blood. This chain joins TRBV29-1 and TRBJ2-2; 7 positions match TRBD1. The CDR3, as DNA: TGCAGCGTTTCCGGGACAGCGAACACCGGGGAGCTGTTTTTT. This gives the protein CSVSGTANTGELFF.